This passage covers 29 T cell receptor beta chains from one sample sequenced in a study of T cells in Graves' hyperthyroidism and ophthalmopathy. Amplification of TCR beta CDR3 regions was performed using RNA transcripts as template. Carried out on the TCR CDR3, a first-round RT-PCR used the HTBI primer set. TCRdb re-called the multiplex PCR reads with MiXCR, one entry per CDR3 protein. In the table there are roughly 570,000 distinct CDR3 sequences, around 45% of which are singletons. Sequencing used peripheral blood or thyroid tissue (not recorded which). The receptors shown here come from an adult woman with Graves' disease, either hyperthyroidism or ophthalmopathy (not recorded which).

This sequence joins TRBV10-3 and TRBJ2-7; D possibly corresponds to TRBD1 (6 bases). CDR3 length: 15 residues. Germline lookup yields CDR1 ENHRY and CDR2 SYGVKD. V lost 8 bases and J 2 bases, leaving 19 bases between the germline ends. CDR3: CAILLQGELAYEQYF. The CDR3 DNA reads as TGTGCCATCTTATTACAGGGTGAATTGGCCTACGAGCAGTACTTC.

The V and J genes are TRBV7-6 and TRBJ1-2; no reliable D call. Germline V lookup: CDR1 SGHVS, CDR2 FNYEAQ. The CDR3 has 14 amino acids. The germline V and J ends were trimmed by 5 bases and 4 bases, with 14 bases remaining between them. CDR3 in DNA: TGTGCCAGCAGCCCGAGTATTAGTCCCTATGGCTACACCTTC. Translated: CASSPSISPYGYTF.

With respect to this clonotype: A much larger clone lies one base from this, so it may be a read error. Because the CDR3 is missing its conserved closing phenylalanine or tryptophan, this is likely a read error. J is TRBJ1-2 and V is TRBV11-2; D gene unclear. This CDR3 spans 10 amino acids. Germline V gene data show CDR1 as SGHAT and CDR2 as FQNNGV. With 7 bases removed from V and 5 bases from J, the gap between germline ends came to 5 bases. The CDR3 DNA follows: TGTGCCAGCAAGGGTTATGGCTACACCTCC. Translated, it gives CASKGYGYTS.

The sample holds many counts of this clonotype. The V gene is TRBV6-5, the J gene TRBJ1-1, with 7 positions matching TRBD1. Germline CDR1 and CDR2: MNHEY and SVGAGI. V lost 6 bases to trimming and J lost 4 bases; unmatched junction nucleotides: 8. The CDR3 loop spans 14 amino acids. This CDR3 reads CASRPRGLGTEAFF. The CDR3 DNA reads as TGTGCCAGCAGGCCGAGGGGGCTCGGCACTGAAGCTTTCTTT.

This sequence joins TRBV19 and TRBJ1-5; D call uncertain. CDR3 size: 14 residues. V was pared by 9 bases and J by 8 bases, with 20 bases between. Germline V gene lookup returns CDR1 LNHDA and CDR2 SQIVND (reference sequence). The CDR3 coding sequence is TGTGCCAGCCGATGGGCAGGAAGGGAAAAGCCCCAGCATTTT. It translates to CASRWAGREKPQHF. Combining the CDR3 with reference TRBV19 and TRBJ1-5 gives the whole variable domain DGGITQSPKYLFRKEGQNVTLSCEQNLNHDAMYWYRQDPGQGLRLIYYSQIVNDFQKGDIAEGYSVSREKKESFPLTVTSAQKNPTAFYLCASRWAGREKPQHFGDGTRLSIL.

V gene TRBV30 combines with J gene TRBJ1-6, with no clear D. There are 16 residues in the CDR3. Germline CDR1 and CDR2: GTSNPN and SVGIG (reference sequence). The V and J ends lost 2 bases and 0 bases respectively, with 11 bases between them. The CDR3 loop is CAWSTGKSSYNSPLHF. The CDR3 bases are TGTGCCTGGAGTACGGGAAAGAGCTCCTATAATTCACCCCTCCACTTT.

This clonotype was counted many times. The CDR3 DNA reads as TGTGCCAGCAGCGCGGAGGGGGACCTCCAAGAGACCCAGTACTTC. Amino acids: CASSAEGDLQETQYF. This chain links TRBV7-8 with TRBJ2-5; D tentatively fits TRBD1 or TRBD2 (6 bases each). V was cut by 5 bases and J by 1 base, with 14 bases left in between. This CDR3 has 15 residues. Germline CDR1 SGHVS, CDR2 FQNEAQ.

This clonotype was counted between two and nine times. CDR3 nucleotides: TGCAGTGCTAGAGTGCGGGAGGCTCAGCCCCAGTACTTC. As protein: CSARVREAQPQYF. The chain combines TRBV20-1 with TRBJ2-5; TRBD2 matches 8 bases. The CDR3 extends over 13 amino acids. Trimming cost V 1 base and J 9 bases; bases outside gene matches: 7. CDR1 is DFQATT, CDR2 SNEGSKA, per germline (reference sequence).

V gene TRBV7-8 combines with J gene TRBJ1-2; maybe TRBD1 (5 bases). The germline CDR1 and CDR2 sequences are SGHVS and FQNEAQ. V was cut by 5 bases and J by 4 bases, with 11 bases left in between. This CDR3 has 13 amino acids. Written as DNA, the CDR3 is TGTGCCAGCAGCCACCGGGGCGTCTATGGCTACACCTTC. It encodes CASSHRGVYGYTF.

V and J are TRBV19 and TRBJ1-1, with 12 nucleotides matching TRBD1. CDR3 length: 14 residues. Germline V gene data show CDR1 as LNHDA and CDR2 as SQIVND (reference sequence). Unmatched junction bases numbered 6, after V lost 8 bases and J lost 5 bases. The CDR3 nucleotides read TGTGCCAGTCGGGACAGGGGGCGTGGGACTGAAGCTTTCTTT. This codes for CASRDRGRGTEAFF.

This sequence joins TRBV20-1 and TRBJ1-5, with D unresolved. The CDR3 spans 13 residues. The V gene's germline CDR1 is DFQATT and CDR2 SNEGSKA (reference sequence). V gave up 2 bases and J gave up 11 bases, with 16 bases separating them. The CDR3 sequence is CSARSQLQGTQHF. The CDR3 coding sequence is TGCAGTGCTAGAAGCCAGCTCCAAGGGACCCAGCATTTT.

This clonotype was counted at least ten times. The rearrangement links TRBV4-2 to TRBJ2-7, with D unresolved. Germline CDR1 reads LGHNA; CDR2 reads YNFKEQ. This CDR3 comprises 14 residues. Trimming pared 4 bases from V and 3 bases from J, leaving 13 bases between. The CDR3 spells CASSLLLSHYEQYF. The DNA for the CDR3 is TGTGCCAGCAGCCTCCTCCTCAGCCACTACGAGCAGTACTTC.

This clonotype has at least ten counts. This chain uses TRBV10-3 with TRBJ1-2; D remains ambiguous. There are 11 residues in the CDR3. With 4 bases removed from V and 8 bases from J, the gap between germline ends came to 8 bases. CDR1 and CDR2 (germline): ENHRY, SYGVKD. The chain's CDR3 is CAISGGGGYTF. Here the CDR3 DNA reads TGTGCCATCAGTGGAGGCGGCGGCTACACCTTC.

A note on this clonotype: At one end the junction does not follow the germline gene, possibly because of a read error. The CDR3, as DNA: TGTGCCAGCAGCGTAACCCCTCCCAGGAAACTCAGCTGTCAGTTC. Amino acid sequence: CASSVTPPRKLSCQF. The chain carries TRBV9 and TRBJ2-7; D is unresolved. Germline assignment: CDR1 SGDLS and CDR2 YYNGEE. CDR3 length: 15 amino acids.

V gene TRBV6-6 combines with J gene TRBJ1-6; unclear D gene. The V end was cut by 6 bases, the J end by 9 bases, with 15 bases between. The CDR3 has 14 residues. CDR1 MNHNY and CDR2 SVGAGI come from the germline V gene (reference sequence). Here the CDR3 DNA reads TGTGCCAGCAGACGGGCCCCCCGTCGTTCACCCCTCCACTTT. This codes for CASRRAPRRSPLHF.

This clonotype came up many times. The chain is built from TRBV6-2 or TRBV6-3 and TRBJ1-5; no reliable D call. The CDR3 runs to 14 residues. Per germline, CDR1 MNHEY and CDR2 SVGEGT. The ends were cut back, 7 bases at V and 4 bases at J, with 14 bases in the middle. The CDR3 DNA sequence: TGTGCCAGCACCCTTGACGGGATGAATCAGCCCCAGCATTTT. This encodes CASTLDGMNQPQHF.

The chain is built from TRBV12-3 or TRBV12-4 and TRBJ2-7; D gene uncertain. There are 13 residues in the CDR3. V was trimmed by 3 bases and J by 4 bases, leaving 10 bases between them. The CDR3 nucleotides are TGTGCCAGCAGTTTTCTCGGATTATACGAGCAGTACTTC. Translation: CASSFLGLYEQYF.

In its sample, this clonotype was seen many times. The J gene is TRBJ1-4, the V gene TRBV2, with D tentatively TRBD1 (6 bases). The V gene's germline CDR1 is SNHLY and CDR2 FYNNEI. CDR3 length: 12 residues. V was pared by 2 bases and J by 13 bases, with 11 bases between. Here the CDR3 reads CASSERTAVLFF. The CDR3 DNA reads as TGTGCCAGCAGTGAAAGGACAGCTGTACTGTTTTTT.

Worth noting for this clonotype: This is likely a read error, given that the CDR3 carries no conserved phenylalanine or tryptophan at its end. The DNA is omitted, as the CDR3 cannot be located on it reliably, and the CDR3 follows TCRdb's listing. The chain combines TRBV7-6 with TRBJ2-6; TRBD2 reflects the table's D call only, with no check against the DNA. Germline V gives CDR1 SGHVS, CDR2 FNYEAQ. The CDR3 is 8 amino acids long, termini counted. The CDR3 here is CASRPLTS.

This clonotype was counted at least ten times. V and J are TRBV5-1 and TRBJ2-7; 10 bases align to TRBD1. Germline V gene sequence: CDR1 SGHRS, CDR2 YFSETQ. This CDR3 contains 13 residues. V lost 1 base to trimming and J lost 6 bases; unmatched junction nucleotides: 1. Here the CDR3 reads CASSLRTGGEQYF. CDR3 bases: TGCGCCAGCAGCTTGAGGACAGGGGGCGAGCAGTACTTC.

This clonotype was seen more than once but under ten times. The chain has TRBV2 and TRBJ2-1, with a possible D match to TRBD1 (5 bases). The CDR3 has 14 amino acids. In germline, CDR1 is SNHLY, CDR2 FYNNEI. Trimming took off 3 bases at V and 10 bases at J, with 16 bases between the two ends. The CDR3 coding sequence is TGTGCCAGCAGTGACAGGGAAGGATCGTACGAGCAGTTCTTC. Translation gives CASSDREGSYEQFF.

This clonotype has ten or more counts. The chain combines TRBV28 with TRBJ1-1; no clear D gene. The V gene's germline CDR1 is MDHEN and CDR2 SYDVKM. This CDR3 has 11 residues. V shed 7 bases and J shed 14 bases, with 17 bases lying between them. The CDR3 here is CASTSEGPTFF. The CDR3 DNA follows: TGTGCCAGCACAAGTGAGGGTCCTACCTTCTTT.

The V call is TRBV19, the J call TRBJ2-7; TRBD1 is a possible D gene (5 bases). Trimming left V 4 bases short and J 0 bases short, with 13 bases between. In germline, CDR1 is LNHDA, CDR2 SQIVND (reference sequence). CDR3 length equals 15 residues. In DNA form, the CDR3 reads TGTGCCAGTAGTAAACGACAGCAGTTCTCCTACGAGCAGTACTTC. It specifies CASSKRQQFSYEQYF.

In the case of this clonotype: A read error may explain this, as a much larger clone is one base away. This chain links TRBV27 with TRBJ2-7, with 7 bases matching TRBD1. This CDR3 spans 14 amino acids. Germline loops: CDR1 MNHEY, CDR2 SMNVEV (reference sequence). The CDR3 bases are TGTGTCAGCAGTTCCGGGACAGTCTTCCACGAGCAGTACTTC. It encodes CVSSSGTVFHEQYF.

Details on this clonotype: The junction and the germline gene differ at one end; a read error may be behind it. J is TRBJ2-2 and V is TRBV7-9; D may match TRBD1 or TRBD2 (5 bases each). Germline V lookup: CDR1 SEHNR, CDR2 FQNEAQ (reference sequence). The CDR3 contains 18 residues. As DNA, the CDR3 is TGTGCCTCCTCCCAGGGCTTGAGAGCCTATGGCTACACCGGGGAACTGTTTTTT. It codes for CASSQGLRAYGYTGELFF.

The V gene is TRBV20-1, the J gene TRBJ2-7; the D gene is possibly TRBD1 (6 bases). Trimming shortened V by 5 bases and J by 7 bases, and 21 bases separated the two germline ends. CDR1 and CDR2 (germline): DFQATT, SNEGSKA (reference sequence). The CDR3 loop spans 14 amino acids. This CDR3 is CSAPQQGNTGEQYF. For the CDR3, the DNA is TGCAGTGCTCCACAACAGGGTAACACCGGGGAGCAGTACTTC.

The chain employs TRBV19 and TRBJ2-7; tentatively, D is TRBD2 (6 bases). Germline V gene sequence: CDR1 LNHDA, CDR2 SQIVND (reference sequence). The CDR3 runs 11 residues. Trimming removed 5 bases from V and 9 bases from J, with 11 bases in between. In nucleotides, the CDR3 is TGTGCCAGTAGTTTGCGGGGCCGGCAGTACTTC. Amino acid sequence: CASSLRGRQYF.

The chain joins TRBV7-9 to TRBJ1-2; D is ambiguous. Germline values: CDR1 SEHNR, CDR2 FQNEAQ (reference sequence). The ends were cut back, 5 bases at V and 8 bases at J, with 12 bases in the middle. The CDR3 runs 12 residues. CDR3 region: CASSGIGSGYTF. The CDR3 bases are TGTGCCAGCAGCGGTATAGGGAGCGGCTACACCTTC.

The J gene is TRBJ2-5, the V gene TRBV12-3 or TRBV12-4, with D possibly matching TRBD2 (5 bases). Trimming pared 6 bases from V and 5 bases from J, leaving 16 bases between. This CDR3 has 14 amino acids. The CDR3 sequence is CASSTERMMETQYF. As DNA, the CDR3 is TGTGCCAGCAGCACGGAGCGGATGATGGAGACCCAGTACTTC.